This T cell receptor beta chain was obtained from a study of T-cell reconstitution after alpha-beta-depleted transplantation in children. General study findings and limits: In patients about two months after transplant, alpha-beta T cells reportedly arose from several hundred expanded graft clones.

For TCRbeta, the library was prepared with unique molecular identifiers. One entry per CDR3 protein, called by TCRdb with MiXCR from the PCR reads. The repertoire holds roughly 200,000 distinct CDR3 sequences, with around 9.9% as singletons. V was shortened by 5 bases and J by 9 bases, with 11 bases between the two germline ends. The CDR3 is 12 amino acids. This clonotype was recorded at least ten times. Its target is unknown. The TCR originated in a child younger than two with acute myeloid leukemia, due to receive a stem cell transplant. The chain couples TRBV12-3 or TRBV12-4 to TRBJ2-1; no definite D call. The sample here was PBMCs, taken before TCRalphabeta/CD19-depleted stem cell transplant. The CDR3 loop reads CASSPRPGEQFF. CDR3 bases: TGTGCCAGCAGTCCCCGACCTGGTGAGCAGTTCTTC.